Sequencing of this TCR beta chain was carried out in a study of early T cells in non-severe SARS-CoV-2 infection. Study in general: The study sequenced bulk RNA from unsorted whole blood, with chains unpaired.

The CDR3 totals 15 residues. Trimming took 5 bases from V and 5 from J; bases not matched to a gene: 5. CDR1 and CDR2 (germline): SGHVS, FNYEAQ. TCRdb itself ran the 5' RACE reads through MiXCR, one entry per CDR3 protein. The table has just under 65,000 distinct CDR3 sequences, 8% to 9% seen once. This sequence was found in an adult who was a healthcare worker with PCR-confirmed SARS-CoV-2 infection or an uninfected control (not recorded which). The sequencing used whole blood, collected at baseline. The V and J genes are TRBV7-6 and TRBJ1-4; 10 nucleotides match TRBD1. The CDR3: CASSLDRGRNEKLFF. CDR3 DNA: TGTGCCAGCAGCCTCGACAGGGGGCGGAATGAAAAACTGTTTTTT.